The next 27 T cell receptor beta chains were all read from a single sample in a study of cytomegalovirus exposure and HLA in healthy donors. The study ran its PCR with 60 Vbeta and 13 Jbeta primers. Sequencing used immunoSEQ multiplex PCR; TCRdb keeps in-frame clones, though not all of them. Of about 100,000 clones listed, around 63% were seen once; the top ten hold around 4.8%. The sequenced sample was PBMCs. The source is a human donor in good health.

This clone has a handful of counts. The rearrangement links TRBV6-1 to TRBJ1-4, with TRBD1 matching 10 bases. V lost 9 bases to trimming and J lost 8 bases; unmatched junction nucleotides: 6. The CDR3 is 13 amino acids. The germline CDR1 and CDR2 sequences are MNHNS and SASEGT. In DNA, the CDR3 is TGTGCCAGTGATCGGGACAGGGGCGAAAAACTGTTTTTT. Translated, it gives CASDRDRGEKLFF.

V gene TRBV7-3 combines with J gene TRBJ2-2, with D perhaps TRBD1 (5 bases). Germline-derived CDR1 and CDR2 are SGHTA and FQGTGA. V was pared by 2 bases and J by 6 bases, with 19 bases between. This CDR3 region has 17 residues. The CDR3 is CASSLARQGNLAGELFF. The CDR3 region has the DNA TGTGCCAGCAGCTTAGCCCGTCAGGGAAATCTGGCCGGGGAGCTGTTTTTT.

The rearrangement joins TRBV5-8 to TRBJ2-1, with 8 bases lining up with TRBD2. This CDR3 has 14 amino acids. The junction had 0 bases not matched to a gene; V was cut back by 1 base and J by 3 bases. CDR1 is SGHTS and CDR2 is YDEGEE in the germline V gene. The CDR3 coding sequence is TGTGCCAGCAGCTTGACTAGCGGCTACAATGAGCAGTTCTTC. This gives the protein CASSLTSGYNEQFF.

The chain links TRBV4-1 to TRBJ2-7, with D perhaps TRBD1 (5 bases). The ends were cut back, 0 bases at V and 3 bases at J, with 9 bases in the middle. The CDR3 length is 14 residues. Germline CDR1 and CDR2: MGHRA and YSYEKL. CDR3 in DNA: TGCGCCAGCAGCCAAGACCGACAGAACTACGAGCAGTACTTC. It specifies CASSQDRQNYEQYF.

This sequence joins TRBV7-8 and TRBJ2-3; D gene uncertain. The CDR3 loop spans 14 amino acids. The V end lost 4 bases, the J end lost 9 bases, and 17 bases lay between the germline ends. Per germline, CDR1 SGHVS and CDR2 FQNEAQ. The CDR3 loop reads CASSSETYGRTQYF. Here the CDR3 DNA reads TGTGCCAGCAGCTCTGAAACCTACGGTCGGACGCAGTATTTT.

The chain employs TRBV11-2 and TRBJ2-6; no reliable D call. Trimming stripped 2 bases from V and 0 bases from J, with 11 bases between. Germline CDR1 reads SGHAT; CDR2 reads FQNNGV. CDR3 length: 17 residues. The CDR3 sequence: CASSLQVSHSGANVLTF. DNA for the CDR3: TGTGCCAGCAGCTTACAGGTTTCCCACTCTGGGGCCAACGTCCTGACTTTC.

CDR3 in DNA: TGTGCCAGTAGCGGACTAGCAGGTTCGGACGAGCAGTACTTC. This gives the protein CASSGLAGSDEQYF. V gene TRBV19 combines with J gene TRBJ2-7; 8 bases are shared with TRBD2. The CDR3 runs to 14 residues. V shed 6 bases and J 5 bases; nucleotides not matched to a gene: 9. CDR1 is LNHDA and CDR2 is SQIVND in the germline V gene (reference sequence).

This clone was seen only a few times. The chain is built from TRBV7-9 and TRBJ2-7, with 11 bases lining up with TRBD1. The CDR3 covers 15 residues. The germline CDR1 and CDR2 sequences are SEHNR and FQNEAQ (reference sequence). V shed 3 bases and J 7 bases; nucleotides not matched to a gene: 8. The CDR3 loop reads CASSLGQGVGNEQYF. Written as DNA, the CDR3 is TGTGCCAGCAGCTTGGGACAGGGGGTAGGGAATGAGCAGTACTTC. Full variable domain (outside the CDR3, taken from reference TRBV7-9 and TRBJ2-7): DTGVSQNPRHKITKRGQNVTFRCDPISEHNRLYWYRQTLGQGPEFLTYFQNEAQLEKSRLLSDRFSAERPKGSFSTLEIQRTEQGDSAMYLCASSLGQGVGNEQYFGPGTRLTVT.

The table lists this clone with a few counts. The V gene is TRBV27, the J gene TRBJ1-1; D remains ambiguous. Germline V gives CDR1 MNHEY, CDR2 SMNVEV (reference sequence). Trimming took off 3 bases at V and 8 bases at J, with 13 bases between the two ends. The CDR3 contains 13 residues. The CDR3 DNA reads as TGTGCCAGCAGTTTCGGAGGGCGAGGAGAAGCTTTCTTT. Amino acid sequence: CASSFGGRGEAFF.

The genes are TRBV6-1 and TRBJ1-3; TRBD1 aligns across 7 bases. This CDR3 has 15 residues. Germline lookup yields CDR1 MNHNS and CDR2 SASEGT. V lost 7 bases and J lost 4; bases outside the gene matches: 10. CDR3 loop: CASTYDRAGGNTIYF. The DNA for the CDR3 is TGTGCCAGCACATATGACAGGGCGGGCGGAAACACCATATATTTT.

The count of this clone is one. The chain employs TRBV25-1 and TRBJ2-2; possibly TRBD2 for D (7 bases). The germline V and J ends were trimmed by 1 base and 8 bases, with 20 bases remaining between them. CDR3 size: 17 residues. Germline CDR1 and CDR2: MGHDK and SYGVNS. The CDR3 DNA follows: TGTGCCAGCAGTGAATCACAAGGGGGGGAACGGATAGGGGAGCTGTTTTTT. Encoded protein: CASSESQGGERIGELFF. Using reference TRBV25-1 and TRBJ2-2 for the parts outside the CDR3, the full variable domain is EADIYQTPRYLVIGTGKKITLECSQTMGHDKMYWYQQDPGMELHLIHYSYGVNSTEKGDLSSESTVSRIRTEHFPLTLESARPSHTSQYLCASSESQGGERIGELFFGEGSRLTVL.

This clone occurred a few times. V usage is TRBV7-9 and J usage is TRBJ2-5; TRBD1 aligns across 8 bases. CDR3 length: 15 amino acids. With 4 bases clipped from V and 4 bases from J, the junction kept 8 bases outside the gene matches. The germline V gene encodes CDR1 SEHNR and CDR2 FQNEAQ (reference sequence). The CDR3: CASSSPRDRRETQYF. In DNA form, the CDR3 reads TGTGCCAGCAGCTCCCCCCGGGACAGGAGAGAGACCCAGTACTTC.

The chain is built from TRBV19 and TRBJ2-7, with 7 bases that match TRBD1. Germline V CDR1 and CDR2: LNHDA, SQIVND (reference sequence). The junction had 7 bases not matched to a gene; V was cut back by 5 bases and J by 3 bases. The CDR3 spans 14 residues. The CDR3 is CASSDQGQDYEQYF. In nucleotides, the CDR3 is TGTGCCAGTAGTGACCAAGGACAGGACTACGAGCAGTACTTC.

This rearrangement joins TRBV27 to TRBJ1-1; 8 bases are a match to TRBD1. With V trimmed by 5 bases and J by 4 bases, 6 bases remained unmatched. Per the germline V gene, CDR1 is MNHEY and CDR2 is SMNVEV (reference sequence). The CDR3 is made up of 14 amino acids. The CDR3, as DNA: TGTGCCAGCAGTCCGGACAGGGTAGTCACTGAAGCTTTCTTT. Translation: CASSPDRVVTEAFF.

This clone was detected once. The CDR3 sequence: CASSRTGYYGYTF. The CDR3 nucleotides are TGTGCCAGCAGCCGGACAGGCTACTATGGCTACACCTTC. The V and J genes are TRBV2 and TRBJ1-2, with 7 bases matching TRBD1. The CDR3 has 13 amino acids. V shed 6 bases, J shed 3 bases, and the junction held 4 bases outside the gene matches. Germline V lookup: CDR1 SNHLY, CDR2 FYNNEI.

The chain carries TRBV28 and TRBJ1-2; 7 nucleotides line up with TRBD1. The germline gives CDR1 MDHEN, CDR2 SYDVKM. V lost 6 bases, J lost 6 bases, and 7 bases stayed unmatched. The CDR3 length is 13 residues. This CDR3 is CASSLRGSHGYTF. In DNA, the CDR3 is TGTGCCAGCAGCCTCAGGGGGAGCCATGGCTACACCTTC.

This chain uses TRBV5-5 with TRBJ2-5; 8 nucleotides line up with TRBD1. V trimming: 5 bases; J trimming: 0 bases; junction bases outside the gene matches: 3. The CDR3 is 14 residues long. Germline CDR1 and CDR2: SGHKS and YYEKEE (reference sequence). The CDR3 DNA follows: TGTGCCAGCAGGGACAGGGTATACCAAGAGACCCAGTACTTC. It codes for CASRDRVYQETQYF.

This clone was observed a handful of times. The chain employs TRBV5-6 and TRBJ1-5; D remains ambiguous. V was shortened by 0 bases and J by 0 bases, with 7 bases between the two germline ends. This CDR3 is built from 15 residues. The germline CDR1 and CDR2 sequences are SGHDT and YYEEEE. As DNA, the CDR3 is TGTGCCAGCAGCTTGGGAGGGTTTAGCAATCAGCCCCAGCATTTT. Translation gives CASSLGGFSNQPQHF. Variable domain in full (rest from reference TRBV5-6 and TRBJ1-5): DAGVTQSPTHLIKTRGQQVTLRCSPKSGHDTVSWYQQALGQGPQFIFQYYEEEERQRGNFPDRFSGHQFPNYSSELNVNALLLGDSALYLCASSLGGFSNQPQHFGDGTRLSIL.

This sequence joins TRBV6-1 and TRBJ1-1; TRBD1 matches at 9 bases. The germline CDR1 and CDR2 sequences are MNHNS and SASEGT. This CDR3 has 14 amino acids. With 4 bases clipped from V and 8 bases from J, the junction kept 8 bases outside the gene matches. The CDR3 region has the DNA TGTGCCAGCAGTGGGGACAGGGAGGCGGGCGAAGCTTTCTTT. Protein product: CASSGDREAGEAFF.

Here the CDR3 reads CATSSFGGVVTSGRAGEQFF. CDR3 coding DNA: TGTGCCACCAGCAGTTTTGGAGGGGTAGTCACTAGCGGGAGGGCAGGTGAGCAGTTCTTC. The chain is built from TRBV15 and TRBJ2-1, with 13 bases aligning to TRBD2. The germline CDR1 and CDR2 sequences are LNHNV and YYDKDF (reference sequence). The CDR3 totals 20 residues. Germline trimming cut 3 bases from V and 9 bases from J; bases unmatched to any gene: 20. Supplemented by reference TRBV15 and TRBJ2-1, the full variable domain reads DAMVIQNPRYQVTQFGKPVTLSCSQTLNHNVMYWYQQKSSQAPKLLFHYYDKDFNNEADTPDNFQSRRPNTSFCFLDIRSPGLGDTAMYLCATSSFGGVVTSGRAGEQFFGPGTRLTVL.

This clone has a single count. The gene calls are TRBV27 and TRBJ2-3; D remains unclear. Trimming removed 6 bases from V and 2 bases from J, with 9 bases in between. CDR1 is MNHEY and CDR2 is SMNVEV in the germline V gene (reference sequence). The CDR3 totals 13 residues. DNA of the CDR3: TGTGCCAGCAGCCCATACAACACAGATACGCAGTATTTT. Its protein product is CASSPYNTDTQYF.

In DNA form, the CDR3 reads TGTGCCAGCAGCTTCGGGAACTACTATGGCTACACCTTC. It yields the protein CASSFGNYYGYTF. The rearrangement links TRBV7-9 to TRBJ1-2; D not resolved. V was shortened by 3 bases and J by 3 bases, with 8 bases between the two germline ends. Germline CDR1 and CDR2: SEHNR and FQNEAQ (reference sequence). The CDR3 sequence is 13 residues long.

The chain joins TRBV11-2 to TRBJ2-7, with 10 bases that match TRBD2. Germline CDR1 SGHAT, CDR2 FQNNGV. The CDR3 is 16 amino acids. V lost 0 bases and J lost 6; bases outside the gene matches: 8. CDR3 sequence reads: CASSLDWLAGVGEQYF. Here the CDR3 DNA reads TGTGCCAGCAGCTTAGATTGGCTAGCGGGAGTCGGCGAGCAGTACTTC. Looking up the rest from reference TRBV11-2 and TRBJ2-7 gives the full variable domain: EAGVAQSPRYKIIEKRQSVAFWCNPISGHATLYWYQQILGQGPKLLIQFQNNGVVDDSQLPKDRFSAERLKGVDSTLKIQPAKLEDSAVYLCASSLDWLAGVGEQYFGPGTRLTVT.

This chain uses TRBV5-6 with TRBJ2-7, with 9 bases identical to TRBD1. J was trimmed by 1 base and V by 4 bases; bases with no gene match: 6. CDR3 size: 15 residues. Germline values: CDR1 SGHDT, CDR2 YYEEEE. The CDR3 loop reads CASSPGTGNSYEQYF. CDR3 DNA sequence: TGTGCCAGCAGCCCCGGGACAGGGAATTCCTACGAGCAGTACTTC.

The J gene is TRBJ2-7, the V gene TRBV10-3; 11 nucleotides match TRBD2. Per germline, CDR1 ENHRY and CDR2 SYGVKD. The CDR3 sequence is 15 residues long. The V segment lost 4 bases and the J segment 6 bases; nucleotides outside the gene matches: 8. The CDR3 bases are TGTGCCATCAGTGTAGGATTAGCGGGAGGGAGCGAGCAGTACTTC. Protein sequence: CAISVGLAGGSEQYF.

The chain employs TRBV27 and TRBJ2-1, with 14 bases fitting TRBD2. Germline loops: CDR1 MNHEY, CDR2 SMNVEV (reference sequence). CDR3 length: 19 residues. Trimming at V came to 5 bases and at J to 6 bases, leaving 15 bases not matched to a gene. Here the CDR3 DNA reads TGTGCCAGCAGTCTTGCCCGCTCGGGACTAGCGGGAGTAAGCAATGAGCAGTTCTTC. Translation: CASSLARSGLAGVSNEQFF.

The J gene is TRBJ1-5, the V gene TRBV19; 7 nucleotides align to TRBD1. CDR1 is LNHDA, CDR2 SQIVND, per germline (reference sequence). This CDR3 has 18 amino acids. V was clipped by 5 bases and J by 0 bases; unmatched bases: 13. The CDR3 region is CASSPGGVWDSSNQPQHF. The CDR3 nucleotides read TGTGCCAGTAGTCCCGGAGGGGTATGGGACAGTAGCAATCAGCCCCAGCATTTT.